The 18 T cell receptor beta chains below were found in one sample sequenced in a study of T cells in Graves' hyperthyroidism and ophthalmopathy. RNA transcripts served as the template for amplifying TCR beta CDR3 regions. Researchers ran a first-round RT-PCR on the TCR CDR3 using the HTBI primer set. Using its own MiXCR run on the multiplex PCR reads, TCRdb lists one record per CDR3 protein. The sample carries around 380,000 distinct CDR3 sequences, 13% recorded once. Specimen: blood. These receptors all stem from a man aged 25-45 years with Graves' hyperthyroidism that later progressed to Graves' ophthalmopathy.

This clonotype was detected a few times. The chain's CDR3 is CASSLFAGGQNEQFF. CDR3 nucleotide sequence: TGCGCCAGCAGCTTGTTTGCGGGGGGGCAAAATGAGCAGTTCTTC. The rearrangement links TRBV5-1 to TRBJ2-1; TRBD2 aligns across 9 bases. CDR1 is SGHRS, CDR2 YFSETQ, per germline. The J segment lost 7 bases and the V segment lost 1 base, leaving 6 bases of the junction unmatched. This CDR3 is 15 amino acids long.

This clonotype occurred many times. The genes are TRBV7-8 and TRBJ2-5, with 7 bases that match TRBD1. V shed 5 bases, J shed 5 bases, and the junction held 11 bases outside the gene matches. The CDR3 is 15 residues long. CDR1 is SGHVS and CDR2 is FQNEAQ in the germline V gene. The CDR3 is CASSPSTGYGETQYF. CDR3 DNA sequence: TGTGCCAGCAGCCCGTCGACAGGGTATGGGGAGACCCAGTACTTC.

The rearrangement uses TRBV3-1 and TRBJ1-5, with 9 bases matching TRBD1. V was pared by 4 bases and J by 7 bases, with 5 bases of the junction left unmatched. The CDR3 runs 14 residues. CDR1 and CDR2 from the germline V gene are LGHDT and YNNKEL (reference sequence). The chain's CDR3 is CASSRGQGKQPQHF. Written as DNA, the CDR3 is TGTGCCAGCAGCCGGGGACAGGGAAAGCAGCCCCAGCATTTT.

This clonotype was detected many times. The genes are TRBV6-6 and TRBJ2-1, with a tentative D call TRBD2 (6 bases). The CDR3 covers 15 residues. The V and J ends lost 1 base and 6 bases respectively, with 13 bases between them. Germline V gene sequence: CDR1 MNHNY, CDR2 SVGAGI (reference sequence). The CDR3 bases are TGTGCCAGCAGTTACTTCCGGGCGGGGTCCAATGAGCAGTTCTTC. This translates into CASSYFRAGSNEQFF.

This clonotype was counted ten times or more. The chain combines TRBV15 with TRBJ1-5; D is ambiguous. The V end was cut by 0 bases, the J end by 1 base, with 13 bases between. CDR3 length: 17 amino acids. The germline V gene has CDR1 LNHNV and CDR2 YYDKDF (reference sequence). CDR3 DNA: TGTGCCACCAGCAGAGATCCTGGCACTTCGAGCAATCAGCCCCAGCATTTT. Translating it yields CATSRDPGTSSNQPQHF.

Only a few counts were recorded for this clonotype. This sequence joins TRBV12-3 or TRBV12-4 and TRBJ2-1; D may be TRBD1 (5 bases). The CDR3 is made up of 12 amino acids. V dropped 3 bases and J dropped 9 bases, with 9 bases sitting between them. The CDR3 protein is CASSFGQGEQFF. CDR3 nucleotides: TGTGCCAGCAGTTTTGGGCAGGGTGAGCAGTTCTTC.

Ten or more counts support this clonotype. The chain employs TRBV2 and TRBJ2-1; 11 bases line up with TRBD2. The CDR3 covers 14 residues. The J segment lost 9 bases and the V segment lost 3 bases, leaving 4 bases of the junction unmatched. Germline V gene data show CDR1 as SNHLY and CDR2 as FYNNEI. The CDR3 DNA follows: TGTGCCAGCAGTGAGACTAGCGGGGTCCTTGAGCAGTTCTTC. It codes for CASSETSGVLEQFF.

This clonotype was recorded many times. This chain uses TRBV6-5 with TRBJ2-2; no clear D gene. Germline V lookup: CDR1 MNHEY, CDR2 SVGAGI. V lost 2 bases, J lost 0 bases, and 7 bases lay in between. This CDR3 region has 15 residues. The CDR3 DNA reads TGTGCCAGCAGTTACCTAGGGTCGAACACCGGGGAGCTGTTTTTT. Amino acid sequence: CASSYLGSNTGELFF.

This clonotype was seen ten or more times. The chain has TRBV12-5 and TRBJ1-5, with D uncertain. The germline V gene has CDR1 LGHNT and CDR2 FRNRAP. Trimming stripped 2 bases from V and 0 bases from J, with 8 bases between. There are 15 residues in the CDR3. This CDR3 is CASGLTDYSNQPQHF. The CDR3 bases are TGTGCTAGTGGTTTGACGGACTATAGCAATCAGCCCCAGCATTTT.

The sample holds a few counts of this clonotype. The CDR3 loop reads CASSPFRDRGHQPQHF. The DNA of the CDR3 is TGTGCCAGCAGCCCATTTCGGGACAGGGGGCATCAGCCCCAGCATTTT. The gene calls are TRBV7-8 and TRBJ1-5, with 12 bases lining up with TRBD1. This CDR3 is built from 16 residues. The trim removed 5 bases at V and 5 bases at J, leaving 7 bases unmatched. CDR1 is SGHVS and CDR2 is FQNEAQ in the germline V gene.

In its sample, this clonotype was seen many times. V and J are TRBV3-1 and TRBJ2-7; tentatively, D is TRBD2 (5 bases). Germline CDR1 and CDR2: LGHDT and YNNKEL (reference sequence). CDR3 length: 12 residues. Trimming stripped 4 bases from V and 3 bases from J, with 7 bases between. CDR3 protein: CASSRAGYEQYF. CDR3 DNA: TGTGCCAGCAGCCGCGCGGGCTACGAGCAGTACTTC.

This clonotype was seen a handful of times. CDR3 sequence: CASSFDGYLAKNIQYF. CDR3 DNA sequence: TGTGCCAGCAGCTTTGACGGCTATCTAGCCAAAAACATTCAGTACTTC. The V call is TRBV11-3, the J call TRBJ2-4, with D uncertain. Germline CDR1 reads SGHNT; CDR2 reads YENEEA. Between the trimmed V and J ends, which lost 3 bases and 0 bases, there was a span of 12 bases. The CDR3 runs 16 residues.

This clonotype was seen at least ten times. The chain combines TRBV5-5 with TRBJ1-5, with D uncertain. V was pared by 2 bases and J by 6 bases, with 15 bases between. The CDR3 is 15 amino acids. CDR1 is SGHKS and CDR2 is YYEKEE in the germline V gene (reference sequence). The chain's CDR3 is CASSFWAGSSQPQHF. The CDR3 region has the DNA TGTGCCAGCAGCTTTTGGGCCGGGTCTAGTCAGCCCCAGCATTTT. The full variable domain, in which reference TRBV5-5 and TRBJ1-5 provide the parts outside the CDR3, is DAGVTQSPTHLIKTRGQQVTLRCSPISGHKSVSWYQQVLGQGPQFIFQYYEKEERGRGNFPDRFSARQFPNYSSELNVNALLLGDSALYLCASSFWAGSSQPQHFGDGTRLSIL.

This clonotype occurred many times. The rearrangement joins TRBV27 to TRBJ2-4; no firm D call. V lost 7 bases and J lost 3, with 13 bases in between. The CDR3 has 14 amino acids. CDR1 and CDR2 from the germline V gene are MNHEY and SMNVEV (reference sequence). The DNA of the CDR3 is TGTGCCAGCACCCCTCGGGTCGGCAAAAACATTCAGTACTTC. It is translated as CASTPRVGKNIQYF.

Many counts were recorded for this clonotype. The chain has TRBV12-3 or TRBV12-4 and TRBJ1-5; no firm D call. Between the trimmed V and J ends, which lost 2 bases and 4 bases, there was a span of 6 bases. This CDR3 spans 13 amino acids. CDR3 sequence (DNA): TGTGCCAGCAGTTTACCACCAAATCAGCCCCAGCATTTT. It codes for CASSLPPNQPQHF.

There are many counts of this clonotype. The CDR3 is CASSFRDSYNSPLHF. The CDR3 nucleotides read TGTGCCAGCAGTTTCCGGGACAGCTATAATTCACCCCTCCACTTT. The chain combines TRBV12-3 or TRBV12-4 with TRBJ1-6, with 7 bases matching TRBD1. This CDR3 is built from 15 residues. V trimming: 3 bases; J trimming: 3 bases; junction bases outside the gene matches: 2.

This chain links TRBV4-2 with TRBJ2-7, with 7 nucleotides matching TRBD2. This CDR3 has 15 residues. V trimming: 2 bases; J trimming: 0 bases; junction bases outside the gene matches: 4. Germline CDR1 reads LGHNA; CDR2 reads YNFKEQ. The CDR3 nucleotides are TGTGCCAGCAGCCAAAGGAGCGGGAACTCCTACGAGCAGTACTTC. Its translation: CASSQRSGNSYEQYF.

This clonotype was recorded at least ten times. The chain joins TRBV6-1 to TRBJ2-7; D gene unclear. Trimming took 0 bases from V and 0 from J, leaving 6 bases between them. Per the germline V gene, CDR1 is MNHNS and CDR2 is SASEGT. The CDR3 totals 14 residues. The CDR3 region has the DNA TGTGCCAGCAGTGAAGCTAGCTTCTCCTACGAGCAGTACTTC. It specifies CASSEASFSYEQYF.